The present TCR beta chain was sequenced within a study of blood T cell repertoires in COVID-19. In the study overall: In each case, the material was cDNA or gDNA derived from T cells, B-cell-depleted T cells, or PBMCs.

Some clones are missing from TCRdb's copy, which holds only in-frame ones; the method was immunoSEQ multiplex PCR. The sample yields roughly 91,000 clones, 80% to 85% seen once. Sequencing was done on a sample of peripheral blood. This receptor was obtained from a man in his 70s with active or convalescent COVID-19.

CDR3 residues: CASSLNQPQHF. DNA of the CDR3: TGTGCCAGCAGCCTTAATCAGCCCCAGCATTTT. The chain joins TRBV5-8 to TRBJ1-5; D ambiguous. Trimming removed 4 bases from V and 4 bases from J, with 3 bases in between. The V gene's germline CDR1 is SGHTS and CDR2 YDEGEE. The CDR3 is 11 amino acids. The full variable domain, with the rest looked up from reference TRBV5-8 and TRBJ1-5, is EAGVTQSPTHLIKTRGQQATLRCSPISGHTSVYWYQQALGLGLQFLLWYDEGEERNRGNFPPRFSGRQFPNYSSELNVNALELEDSALYLCASSLNQPQHFGDGTRLSIL.